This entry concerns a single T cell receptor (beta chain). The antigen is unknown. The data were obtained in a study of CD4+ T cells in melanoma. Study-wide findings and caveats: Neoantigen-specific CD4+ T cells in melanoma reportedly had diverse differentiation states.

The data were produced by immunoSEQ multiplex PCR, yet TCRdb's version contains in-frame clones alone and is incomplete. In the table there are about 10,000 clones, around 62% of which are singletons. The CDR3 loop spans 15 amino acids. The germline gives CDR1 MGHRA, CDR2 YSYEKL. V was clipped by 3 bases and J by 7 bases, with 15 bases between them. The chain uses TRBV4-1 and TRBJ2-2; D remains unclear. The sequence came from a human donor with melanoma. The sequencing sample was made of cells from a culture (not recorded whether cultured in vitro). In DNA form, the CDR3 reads TGCGCCAGCAGCCATCTTCGCCTCACGTTCGGGGAGCTGTTTTTT. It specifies CASSHLRLTFGELFF.